The clone carrying this T cell receptor beta chain appeared many times. Its antigen is undetermined. The record originates from a study of T cells in Graves' hyperthyroidism and ophthalmopathy. V lost 6 bases, J lost 2 bases, and 10 bases lay in between. Germline CDR1 and CDR2: KGHSH and LQKENI. The CDR3 has 13 residues. TCR beta CDR3 sequences were amplified from RNA transcripts. HTBI primers were the set used in a first-round RT-PCR of the TCR CDR3. TCRdb called the multiplex PCR reads again in MiXCR, with one record for every CDR3 protein. The sample includes 610,000 or so distinct CDR3 sequences, about half of them seen just once. Findings of the study overall: Ophthalmopathy was predicted by the model a median of approximately 6 months ahead of onset. Peripheral blood also featured most of the thyroid clonotypes expanded above 0.001.

This chain joins TRBV18 and TRBJ2-5; D unresolved. The sequenced material came from peripheral blood or thyroid tissue (not recorded which). The clonotype comes from a young woman with Graves' hyperthyroidism. CDR3 nucleotide sequence: TGTGCCAGCTCCGTAGAGGCTCAAGAGACCCAGTACTTC. Translating gives CASSVEAQETQYF.